The 5 T cell receptor beta chains reported below all come from one sample, sequenced in a study of human T cells and chemical hapten exposure. As to time point: patch test 2, 6 weeks after DPC sensitization. This sample's treatment: therapeutic diphenylcyclopropenone sensitization with weekly scalp DPC. TCRdb redid the calling of the RACE reads with MiXCR, one entry per CDR3 protein. The profile shows about 95,000 distinct CDR3 sequences, about an eighth of them singletons. The material sequenced was whole blood, taken in connection with sensitization to the hapten diphenylcyclopropenone (DPC). The source is a woman between 40 and 50 years old with alopecia areata. Some clones in this sample may be carry-over from other donors' samples.

This clonotype showed up just a few times. CDR3 bases: TGTGCCAGCAGGGGGGCAGGTGGAAACACCATATATTTT. It specifies CASRGAGGNTIYF. This chain connects TRBV6-5 to TRBJ1-3, with a possible D match to TRBD1 (6 bases). The germline V gene has CDR1 MNHEY and CDR2 SVGAGI. This CDR3 contains 13 residues. V was cut by 6 bases and J by 3 bases, with 9 bases left in between.

This clonotype was observed a few times. DNA of the CDR3: TGTGCCAGCAGCTACCTAGCGGGTAGGACCTACAATGAGCAGTTCTTC. Translating it yields CASSYLAGRTYNEQFF. This sequence joins TRBV5-6 and TRBJ2-1; 8 bases line up with TRBD2. Germline loops: CDR1 SGHDT, CDR2 YYEEEE. This CDR3 is 16 amino acids long. Unmatched junction bases numbered 7, after V lost 3 bases and J lost 2 bases.

This clonotype was seen a handful of times. The rearrangement links TRBV19 to TRBJ2-2; 10 positions agree with TRBD2. V shed 3 bases and J 5 bases; nucleotides not matched to a gene: 3. The germline CDR1 and CDR2 sequences are LNHDA and SQIVND (reference sequence). The CDR3 covers 15 residues. CDR3 residues: CASSISGRRTGELFF. The CDR3 DNA reads as TGTGCCAGTAGTATTAGCGGGAGGAGGACCGGGGAGCTGTTTTTT.

This clonotype was seen at least ten times. V and J are TRBV7-2 and TRBJ2-2; 8 bases are a match to TRBD2. CDR3 length equals 14 residues. Germline loops: CDR1 SGHTA, CDR2 FQGNSA. Unmatched junction bases numbered 2, after V lost 5 bases and J lost 3 bases. The CDR3, as DNA: TGTGCCAGCAGCCGGGGGGGCTACACCGGGGAGCTGTTTTTT. Translation gives CASSRGGYTGELFF.

V gene TRBV7-9 combines with J gene TRBJ1-1; 8 positions match TRBD1. This CDR3 spans 12 amino acids. Germline V gives CDR1 SEHNR, CDR2 FQNEAQ (reference sequence). Germline trimming cut 6 bases from V and 8 bases from J; bases unmatched to any gene: 5. CDR3 in amino acids: CASRTGAREAFF. In DNA form, the CDR3 reads TGTGCCAGCAGGACAGGGGCCCGCGAAGCTTTCTTT.